Each of the 27 T cell receptor beta chains below was sequenced from the same sample in a study of T-cell memory formation after mild COVID-19. TCRdb independently ran MiXCR on the 5' RACE reads; one entry per CDR3 protein. The data hold roughly 250,000 distinct CDR3 sequences, with over 15% observed a single time. Sequencing was performed on PBMCs or a T cell subset sorted from them (not recorded which). These receptors were obtained from a man younger than 30 who had mild COVID-19 (a few samples of this study predate the infection). Cell type and time point are not known.

The chain is built from TRBV6-5 and TRBJ1-6; D not certain. CDR1 is MNHEY and CDR2 is SVGAGI in the germline V gene. The CDR3 runs 14 residues. Deletions cut 5 bases from V and 10 bases from J, with 15 bases between. CDR3 nucleotide sequence: TGTGCCAGCAGTGATACGGTACTTAGGTCACCCCTCCACTTT. It encodes CASSDTVLRSPLHF.

This chain uses TRBV11-2 with TRBJ1-2; D unresolved. The CDR3 extends over 15 amino acids. Germline V CDR1 and CDR2: SGHAT, FQNNGV. V gave up 5 bases and J gave up 0 bases, with 13 bases separating them. CDR3: CASSPGVLANYGYTF. The CDR3 region has the DNA TGTGCCAGCAGCCCCGGAGTTTTAGCTAACTATGGCTACACCTTC.

In this sample, this clonotype turned up a few times. This sequence joins TRBV5-1 and TRBJ2-2; D is tentatively TRBD1 or TRBD2 (6 bases each). This CDR3 comprises 17 residues. The V and J ends lost 4 bases and 5 bases respectively, with 21 bases between them. CDR1 SGHRS and CDR2 YFSETQ come from the germline V gene. The CDR3 sequence is CASSPLSGGPETGELFF. DNA for the CDR3: TGCGCCAGCAGCCCGCTGAGTGGGGGGCCTGAGACCGGGGAGCTGTTTTTT.

The chain recombines TRBV24-1 with TRBJ2-5; 14 bases agree with TRBD2. CDR3 length: 15 residues. J was trimmed by 2 bases and V by 5 bases; bases with no gene match: 0. CDR1 is KGHDR and CDR2 is SFDVKD in the germline V gene. This chain's CDR3 is CATSGTSGGQETQYF. The CDR3 nucleotides are TGTGCCACCAGTGGGACTAGCGGGGGGCAAGAGACCCAGTACTTC.

The chain employs TRBV7-9 and TRBJ2-3; no clear D gene. Germline V CDR1 and CDR2: SEHNR, FQNEAQ (reference sequence). This CDR3 contains 15 residues. With 7 bases removed from V and 0 bases from J, the gap between germline ends came to 14 bases. The CDR3 region is CASTPPAASTDTQYF. The CDR3 DNA follows: TGTGCCAGCACCCCGCCGGCGGCTAGCACAGATACGCAGTATTTT.

In its sample, this clonotype was seen a few times. The chain recombines TRBV11-2 with TRBJ2-1, with a weak D call TRBD1 (6 bases). The CDR3 runs 17 residues. Germline CDR1 reads SGHAT; CDR2 reads FQNNGV. V was shortened by 5 bases and J by 2 bases, with 19 bases between the two germline ends. The CDR3 bases are TGTGCCAGCAGCACCTACCGGGACAAACGCCCCTACAATGAGCAGTTCTTC. Protein product: CASSTYRDKRPYNEQFF.

This clonotype came up many times. The V gene is TRBV20-1, the J gene TRBJ2-5, with a possible D match to TRBD1 (5 bases). The germline V gene encodes CDR1 DFQATT and CDR2 SNEGSKA (reference sequence). Trimming took off 3 bases at V and 4 bases at J, with 9 bases between the two ends. CDR3 size: 12 residues. CDR3 region: CSARLRGETQYF. The CDR3 nucleotides are TGCAGTGCTAGGTTAAGGGGAGAGACCCAGTACTTC.

This clonotype has only a few counts. The J gene is TRBJ2-7, the V gene TRBV4-2; tentatively, D is TRBD1 (6 bases). This CDR3 spans 15 amino acids. V was clipped by 1 base and J by 0 bases, with 10 bases between them. The germline gives CDR1 LGHNA, CDR2 YNFKEQ. DNA of the CDR3: TGTGCCAGCAGCCAAGGACAGGTGAGCTCCTACGAGCAGTACTTC. Translation: CASSQGQVSSYEQYF.

The chain combines TRBV5-5 with TRBJ1-4; a possible D gene is TRBD1 (5 bases). From germline, CDR1 is SGHKS and CDR2 YYEKEE (reference sequence). Trimming cost V 1 base and J 8 bases, with 12 bases left between them. The CDR3 totals 14 residues. DNA of the CDR3: TGTGCCAGCAGCTTGACGCAGGGTGGCGAAAAACTGTTTTTT. Its protein is CASSLTQGGEKLFF. The full variable domain, its missing parts supplied by reference TRBV5-5 and TRBJ1-4, is DAGVTQSPTHLIKTRGQQVTLRCSPISGHKSVSWYQQVLGQGPQFIFQYYEKEERGRGNFPDRFSARQFPNYSSELNVNALLLGDSALYLCASSLTQGGEKLFFGSGTQLSVL.

J is TRBJ2-3 and V is TRBV20-1; tentative D call: TRBD2 (6 bases). CDR1 DFQATT and CDR2 SNEGSKA come from the germline V gene (reference sequence). The CDR3 runs to 14 residues. V was cut by 6 bases and J by 0 bases, with 13 bases left in between. This chain's CDR3 is CSADRGFSTDTQYF. CDR3 DNA sequence: TGCAGTGCCGATCGGGGGTTTAGCACAGATACGCAGTATTTT.

The sample holds a few counts of this clonotype. The rearrangement links TRBV7-2 to TRBJ2-5; D unresolved. The CDR3 sequence is 16 residues long. V dropped 7 bases and J dropped 0 bases, with 18 bases sitting between them. CDR1 and CDR2 (germline): SGHTA, FQGNSA. The CDR3 reads CASIPIGGPYQETQYF. CDR3 nucleotide sequence: TGTGCCAGCATTCCCATTGGCGGACCGTACCAAGAGACCCAGTACTTC.

V gene TRBV19 combines with J gene TRBJ1-5; D gene uncertain. This CDR3 spans 11 amino acids. Germline V gives CDR1 LNHDA, CDR2 SQIVND (reference sequence). The V end was cut by 6 bases, the J end by 3 bases, with 3 bases between. CDR3 residues: CASRDNQPQHF. DNA for the CDR3: TGTGCCAGTAGAGACAATCAGCCCCAGCATTTT.

This clonotype was observed a single time. The chain recombines TRBV4-1 with TRBJ2-1; D is unresolved. Germline-derived CDR1 and CDR2 are MGHRA and YSYEKL. The V end lost 1 base, the J end lost 8 bases, and 12 bases lay between the germline ends. This CDR3 has 14 amino acids. The CDR3 DNA reads as TGCGCCAGCAGCCAAGTTTTCCAGGCCCATGAGCAGTTCTTC. It encodes CASSQVFQAHEQFF.

The gene calls are TRBV7-9 and TRBJ2-1; D assignment may be TRBD1 or TRBD2 (5 bases each). V lost 7 bases to trimming and J lost 8 bases, with 21 bases between them. The germline V gene has CDR1 SEHNR and CDR2 FQNEAQ (reference sequence). This CDR3 has 15 residues. The chain's CDR3 is CASTARGPRLDEQFF. The CDR3 nucleotides read TGTGCCAGCACCGCCCGGGGACCCCGGCTGGATGAGCAGTTCTTC.

The chain is built from TRBV12-3 or TRBV12-4 and TRBJ1-4, with a tentative D call TRBD1 (6 bases). Trimming cost V 2 bases and J 12 bases, with 19 bases left between them. The CDR3 extends over 15 amino acids. Here the CDR3 reads CASSLSHRADGELFF. The DNA for the CDR3 is TGTGCCAGCAGTTTAAGCCACAGGGCCGACGGGGAACTGTTTTTT.

This clonotype has only a few counts. The chain couples TRBV12-3 or TRBV12-4 to TRBJ2-5, with 11 bases matching TRBD2. Losses at the gene ends were 5 bases for V and 0 bases for J; bases not matched to a gene: 2. The CDR3 extends over 15 amino acids. The DNA of the CDR3 is TGTGCCAGCAGTGGACTAGCGGGCGACCAAGAGACCCAGTACTTC. Protein product: CASSGLAGDQETQYF.

This clonotype was observed a handful of times. This sequence joins TRBV12-3 or TRBV12-4 and TRBJ1-1; no definite D call. Trimming removed 6 bases at V and 0 bases at J, with 11 bases between. CDR3 length: 14 residues. CDR3 DNA: TGTGCCAGCAGCGTTGACACCATGAACACTGAAGCTTTCTTT. Translating it yields CASSVDTMNTEAFF.

This clonotype was seen a few times. The CDR3 nucleotides are TGCGCCAGCAGCCCGGGACTAGCGGGGGACGAGCAGTACTTC. Its protein is CASSPGLAGDEQYF. V is TRBV5-1 and J is TRBJ2-7, with 14 bases aligning to TRBD2. CDR3 length: 14 residues. Germline CDR1 is SGHRS and CDR2 is YFSETQ. V lost 4 bases to trimming and J lost 5 bases; unmatched junction nucleotides: 2.

This chain uses TRBV6-5 with TRBJ2-5, with D possibly matching TRBD2 (6 bases). Trimming took 6 bases from V and 5 from J, leaving 19 bases between them. Looked up from germline, CDR1 is MNHEY and CDR2 is SVGAGI. The CDR3 is 15 residues long. CDR3 nucleotide sequence: TGTGCCAGCAGGTACAGCGGGTACTCTGGGGAGACCCAGTACTTC. The encoded protein is CASRYSGYSGETQYF.

In regard to this clonotype: Possible read error: a much larger clone is one base away. The chain couples TRBV6-1 to TRBJ1-5, with 7 positions matching TRBD1. Germline assignment: CDR1 MNHNS and CDR2 SASEGT. After removal of 9 bases from V and 1 base from J, the junction contained 9 bases not matched to a gene. The CDR3 is 15 amino acids. CDR3 amino acids: CARSRTGGSNQPQHF. Here the CDR3 DNA reads TGTGCCAGAAGCAGGACAGGCGGGAGCAATCAGCCCCAGCATTTT.

This chain connects TRBV11-3 to TRBJ2-1; D gene unclear. Trimming stripped 5 bases from V and 0 bases from J, with 11 bases between. Germline V gene sequence: CDR1 SGHNT, CDR2 YENEEA. This CDR3 is 15 amino acids long. DNA of the CDR3: TGTGCCAGCAGCGATGCGCGGAGCTCCTACAATGAGCAGTTCTTC. It codes for CASSDARSSYNEQFF.

The J gene is TRBJ2-1, the V gene TRBV4-1, with D tentatively TRBD2 (5 bases). The CDR3 is made up of 13 amino acids. CDR1 and CDR2 (germline): MGHRA, YSYEKL. The V gene lost 0 bases and the J gene lost 10 bases, with 10 bases spanning the gap. The CDR3 reads CASSQEEAGEQFF. The CDR3 nucleotides read TGCGCCAGCAGCCAAGAGGAGGCTGGAGAGCAGTTCTTC.

This clonotype was found a few times. The gene calls are TRBV7-9 and TRBJ2-5; 7 bases are shared with TRBD2. Trimming cost V 5 bases and J 2 bases; bases outside gene matches: 8. The CDR3 loop spans 15 amino acids. CDR1 and CDR2 from the germline V gene are SEHNR and FQNEAQ (reference sequence). The DNA of the CDR3 is TGTGCCAGCAGCACGACGGCGGGGGAACAAGAGACCCAGTACTTC. It specifies CASSTTAGEQETQYF.

This clonotype was detected a few times. This chain uses TRBV4-3 with TRBJ1-3; unclear D gene. V lost 1 base to trimming and J lost 8 bases, with 3 bases between them. The CDR3 contains 11 residues. In germline, CDR1 is LGHNA, CDR2 YSLEER. The CDR3 reads CASSQGDTIYF. The CDR3 nucleotides are TGCGCCAGCAGCCAAGGAGACACCATATATTTT.

This clonotype was seen only a few times. The chain uses TRBV6-2 or TRBV6-3 and TRBJ1-1, with D tentatively TRBD1 (5 bases). Trimming pared 2 bases from V and 5 bases from J, leaving 9 bases between. This CDR3 has 13 residues. Germline assignment: CDR1 MNHEY and CDR2 SVGEGT. The DNA for the CDR3 is TGTGCCAGCAGTTACCTATCAGGGACTGAAGCTTTCTTT. Translated: CASSYLSGTEAFF.

This rearrangement joins TRBV20-1 to TRBJ1-1, with TRBD1 as a possible D gene (5 bases). Trimming stripped 0 bases from V and 3 bases from J, with 14 bases between. This CDR3 comprises 15 residues. The V gene's germline CDR1 is DFQATT and CDR2 SNEGSKA (reference sequence). CDR3 loop: CSARDMRGRHTEAFF. DNA of the CDR3: TGCAGTGCTAGAGATATGCGGGGCCGGCACACTGAAGCTTTCTTT.

CDR3 nucleotides: TGTGCCAGCAGTGATCCCCAGGGGGGTAACCAGCCCCAGCATTTT. Encoded protein: CASSDPQGGNQPQHF. The gene calls are TRBV2 and TRBJ1-5; 7 bases fit TRBD1. V trimming: 3 bases; J trimming: 7 bases; junction bases outside the gene matches: 9. This CDR3 has 15 residues. Germline loops: CDR1 SNHLY, CDR2 FYNNEI.